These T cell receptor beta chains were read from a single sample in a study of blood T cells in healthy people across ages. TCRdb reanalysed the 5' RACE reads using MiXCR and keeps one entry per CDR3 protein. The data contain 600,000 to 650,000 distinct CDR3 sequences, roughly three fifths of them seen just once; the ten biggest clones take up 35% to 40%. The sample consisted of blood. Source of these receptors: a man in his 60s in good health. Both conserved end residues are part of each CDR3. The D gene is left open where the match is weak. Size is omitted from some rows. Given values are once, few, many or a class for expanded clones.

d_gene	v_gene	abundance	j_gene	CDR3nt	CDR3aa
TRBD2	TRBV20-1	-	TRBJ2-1	TGCAGTGCTAGAGACCGGGGACTAGCGGGGGGGCCTCCCTACAAGAAGCAGTTCTTC	CSARDRGLAGGPPYKKQFF
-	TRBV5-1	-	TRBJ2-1	TGCGCCAGCAGCATGGGTCAGGGATACAATGAGCAGTTCTTC	CASSMGQGYNEQFF
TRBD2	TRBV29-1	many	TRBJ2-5	TGCAGCGTTGTGCGGGGGGGCGAGGAGACCCAGTACTTC	CSVVRGGEETQYF
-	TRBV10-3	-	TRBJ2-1	TGTGCCATCAGTGAGTCCGTGACAGGTGGCAATGAGCAGTTCTTC	CAISESVTGGNEQFF
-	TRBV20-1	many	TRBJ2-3	TGCAGTGCAATGGGATATACGCAGTATTTT	CSAMGYTQYF
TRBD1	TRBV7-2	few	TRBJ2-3	TGTGCCAGCAGCCTACAGGGGGCAGATACGCAGTATTTT	CASSLQGADTQYF
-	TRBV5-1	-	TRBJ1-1	TGCGCCAGCAGCACCGGGGCGGGGGGCCGTGAAGCTTTCTTT	CASSTGAGGREAFF
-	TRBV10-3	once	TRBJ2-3	TGTGCCATCAGTGAGTCGCACCGCTCGACATATACGCAGTATTTT	CAISESHRSTYTQYF
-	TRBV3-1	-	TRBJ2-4	TGTGCCAGCAGCCCGGACTACGTAGCCAAAAACATTCAGTACTTC	CASSPDYVAKNIQYF
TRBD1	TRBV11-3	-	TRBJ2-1	TGTGCCAGCAGCTCCTACCATGGGACAGCCCAGTTCTTC	CASSSYHGTAQFF
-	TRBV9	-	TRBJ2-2	TGTGCCAGCAGCACCGGGACACGAAACACCGGGGAGCTGTTTTTT	CASSTGTRNTGELFF
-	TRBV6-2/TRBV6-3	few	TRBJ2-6	TGTGCCAGCAGTTACCCGGGATCTGGGGCCAACGTCCTGACTTTC	CASSYPGSGANVLTF
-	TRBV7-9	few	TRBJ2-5	TGTGCCAGCAGCTTAAAGGGCCCCTTGGAGACCCAGTACTTC	CASSLKGPLETQYF